This T cell receptor (beta chain) was retrieved from a study of blood T cell repertoires in COVID-19. In the study overall: The cDNA or gDNA used as material had been derived from T cells, B-cell-depleted T cells, or PBMCs.

The CDR3 has 15 amino acids. V lost 0 bases, J lost 4 bases, and 9 bases lay in between. Germline CDR1 is LGHNA and CDR2 is YNFKEQ. Assay: immunoSEQ multiplex PCR; the TCRdb copy retains only in-frame clones and omits some. The sample has approximately 70,000 clones, roughly 87% seen once; the top ten hold approximately 13%. The sample was peripheral blood. This receptor was taken from a woman aged 80 or over with acute or convalescent COVID-19. The chain is built from TRBV4-2 and TRBJ2-2; D call uncertain. The chain's CDR3 is CASSQDKLSTGELFF. In nucleotides, the CDR3 is TGTGCCAGCAGCCAAGATAAGTTGAGCACCGGGGAGCTGTTTTTT.